This T cell receptor beta chain is from a study of beta chain features in type 1 diabetes. V was pared by 3 bases and J by 7 bases, with 7 bases of the junction left unmatched. This CDR3 is built from 15 residues. CDR1 is MGHRA and CDR2 is YSYEKL in the germline V gene. A note on this clone: Its cognate antigen is unknown.

The study reverse transcribed the entire isolated RNA, so it sequenced expressed TCRB transcripts. For naive, central memory and regulatory T cell samples, reads averaged approximately 3.6 million. The method was immunoSEQ multiplex PCR; TCRdb's version includes in-frame clones alone and lacks a portion of them. The data hold around 430,000 clones, with roughly 30% observed a single time. It was one heparinised blood draw, averaging roughly 120 mL, that each donor gave. Study observations and caveats: There was a moderate but significant shortening of TCRB CDR3s in all four CD4+ subsets of Type 1 diabetes patients.

Sequenced sample: naive CD4+ T cells from blood. This TCR came from a man aged 18 to 29 in good health. The V call is TRBV4-1, the J call TRBJ2-1; 9 bases are shared with TRBD1. The CDR3 DNA reads as TGCGCCAGCAGCCAGACCGGGACAGGGACGAATGAGCAGTTCTTC. It translates to CASSQTGTGTNEQFF.